A selection of T cell receptor beta chains follows, all from one sample in a study of radiotherapy plus CTLA-4 blockade in lung cancer. Assay: immunoSEQ multiplex PCR; the TCRdb copy retains only in-frame clones and omits some. The table includes about 83,000 clones, around 76% detected once. The source material was peripheral blood, sampled from a patient treated with radiotherapy plus ipilimumab. The receptors originated from a human donor with non-small cell lung cancer who had a partial response to radiotherapy plus ipilimumab. Some clones in this sample may be carry-over from other donors' samples. Each CDR3 is given with its conserved first and last residue. The order of the fields is clone size, V gene, J gene, D gene, CDR3 DNA, CDR3 protein. A D gene is named only where the DNA matches it firmly. The size entry is marked missing in some rows and otherwise reads once, few, many or a size class.

-	TRBV6-1	TRBJ2-5	-	TGTGCCAGCAGTGCGATCAGGGGTGACGCTGAGACCCAGTACTTC	CASSAIRGDAETQYF
-	TRBV6-1	TRBJ2-7	-	TGTGCCAGCGGGCAGCCGGGAGTCCTAGGCGAGCAGTACTTC	CASGQPGVLGEQYF
-	TRBV2	TRBJ1-6	-	TGTGCCAGCAGCCAAGACAGGAGTAATTCACCCCTCCACTTT	CASSQDRSNSPLHF
few	TRBV10-3	TRBJ2-7	-	TGTGCCATCAGTGGTACGGAGAAAGTAGGCGAGCAGTACTTC	CAISGTEKVGEQYF
-	TRBV5-1	TRBJ2-6	-	TGCGCCAGCGGCCCTCTAGCTGGTGGGGCCAACGTCCTGACTTTC	CASGPLAGGANVLTF
-	TRBV28	TRBJ1-2	TRBD1	TGTGCCAGCAGTTCAGGACAGGGGAATGGCTACACCTTC	CASSSGQGNGYTF
-	TRBV18	TRBJ1-4	TRBD1	TGTGCCAGCTCACCTGGACAGGAGAGACCAACTAATGAAAAACTGTTTTTT	CASSPGQERPTNEKLFF
-	TRBV19	TRBJ2-7	-	TGTGCCAGTAGTATAGAACACCCCTACGAGCAGTACTTC	CASSIEHPYEQYF
-	TRBV7-9	TRBJ2-7	TRBD1	TGTGCCAGCAGCTTATCCCGAAGACAGGGCCTTGCCTACGAGCAGTACTTC	CASSLSRRQGLAYEQYF
-	TRBV4-1	TRBJ2-7	-	TGCGCCAGCAGCCAAGACCTGGACTCTACGGTCTACGAGCAGTACTTC	CASSQDLDSTVYEQYF
-	TRBV5-6	TRBJ1-4	-	TGTGCCAGCAGCTTGGGTTTCCTAACTAATGAAAAACTGTTTTTT	CASSLGFLTNEKLFF
few	TRBV10-3	TRBJ2-2	TRBD1	TGTGCCATCAGTGAGTCAGGACAGGGGGTCGCCGGGGAGCTGTTTTTT	CAISESGQGVAGELFF
-	TRBV9	TRBJ1-4	-	TGTGCCAGCAGCCACAGGATTGGAAAGGTGGGGAATGAAAAACTGTTTTTT	CASSHRIGKVGNEKLFF
-	TRBV6-4	TRBJ1-2	-	TGTGCCAGCAGTGAGGAGCGGGGGACGCAGTATGGCTACACCTTC	CASSEERGTQYGYTF
-	TRBV5-5	TRBJ1-3	-	TGTGCCAGCAGCTTGGACCCCTACTCTGGAAACACCATATATTTT	CASSLDPYSGNTIYF
-	TRBV27	TRBJ1-2	-	TGTGCCAGCAGTAAGGGACATAACTATGGCTACACCTTC	CASSKGHNYGYTF
-	TRBV4-1	TRBJ2-4	TRBD2	TGCGCCAGCAGCCAAGGCCTAGCGGGTGGGGCCGGGGCCAAAAACATTCAGTACTTC	CASSQGLAGGAGAKNIQYF
-	TRBV5-1	TRBJ2-5	-	TGCGCCAGCAGCGGGGGGTGGACAGGTACTAAGGAGACCCAGTACTTC	CASSGGWTGTKETQYF
-	TRBV4-2	TRBJ2-1	TRBD2	TGTGCCAGCAGCCAAGTGGGAGCGGGAGGCTACAATGAGCAGTTCTTC	CASSQVGAGGYNEQFF
-	TRBV28	TRBJ2-1	TRBD2	TGTGCCAGCAGACCCACTAGCGGGACTTACAATGAGCAGTTCTTC	CASRPTSGTYNEQFF
-	TRBV28	TRBJ2-1	-	TGTGCCAGCAGCACGGGGGGCTACTCCTACAATGAGCAGTTCTTC	CASSTGGYSYNEQFF
-	TRBV9	TRBJ2-3	TRBD2	TGTGCCAGCAGCGCCAGACGGGCTAGCGGGAGTGCAGATACGCAGTATTTT	CASSARRASGSADTQYF
-	TRBV20-1	TRBJ2-7	-	TGCAGTGCAACACCGACATACGAGCAGTACTTC	CSATPTYEQYF
-	TRBV7-2	TRBJ1-5	-	TGTGCCAGCAGCTCGGACAGTGGCAATCAGCCCCAGCATTTT	CASSSDSGNQPQHF
large	TRBV2	TRBJ1-1	-	TGTGCCAGCACCCCAGACAGTGGCACTGAAGCTTTCTTT	CASTPDSGTEAFF
-	TRBV28	TRBJ1-4	TRBD1	TGTGCCAGCAGTGGACAGGGGGCAACTAATGAAAAACTGTTTTTT	CASSGQGATNEKLFF
-	TRBV5-5	TRBJ2-2	TRBD2	TGTGCCAGCAGCTTTTTCACGGCTAGCGGGAGTGGCGGGGAGCTGTTTTTT	CASSFFTASGSGGELFF
-	TRBV11-1	TRBJ2-7	-	TGTGCCAGCAGCCGGTCGGGCAGGGGGGCCGAGCAGTACTTC	CASSRSGRGAEQYF
-	TRBV2	TRBJ2-1	-	TGTGCCAGCAGCCGGGGACTGGATCCTCACTTCTTC	CASSRGLDPHFF
-	TRBV5-6	TRBJ2-4	-	TGTGCCAGCAGCCCGACTCTTGCCTTAGCCAAAAACATTCAGTACTTC	CASSPTLALAKNIQYF
-	TRBV5-1	TRBJ1-4	TRBD1	TGCGCCAGCAGCTACAGGGGGGCTAATGAAAAACTGTTTTTT	CASSYRGANEKLFF
-	TRBV7-9	TRBJ2-7	TRBD1	TGTGCCAGCAGCCGCGGACAGGGTGCCTACGAGCAGTACTTC	CASSRGQGAYEQYF
-	TRBV5-4	TRBJ1-2	-	TGTGCCAGCAGCCCGGACAGCTATGGCTACACCTTC	CASSPDSYGYTF
-	TRBV28	TRBJ2-1	TRBD2	TGTGCCAGCAGTCACCTAGCGGGGGGGAGGGACAATGAGCAGTTCTTC	CASSHLAGGRDNEQFF
-	TRBV7-2	TRBJ2-3	TRBD2	TGTGCCAGCAGCCTCGGCGGGGGGACTAGCGGGGCAGATACGCAGTATTTT	CASSLGGGTSGADTQYF